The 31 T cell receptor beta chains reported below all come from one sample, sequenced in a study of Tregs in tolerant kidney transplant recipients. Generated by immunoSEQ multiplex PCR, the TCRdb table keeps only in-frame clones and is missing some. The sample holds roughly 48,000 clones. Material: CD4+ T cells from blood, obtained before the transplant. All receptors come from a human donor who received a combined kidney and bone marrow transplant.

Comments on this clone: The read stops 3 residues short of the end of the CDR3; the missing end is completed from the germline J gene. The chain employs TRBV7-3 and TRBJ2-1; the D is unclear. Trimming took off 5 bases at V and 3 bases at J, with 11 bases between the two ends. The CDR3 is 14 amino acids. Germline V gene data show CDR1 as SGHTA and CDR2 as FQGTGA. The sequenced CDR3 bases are TGTGCCAGCAGCCGAGACACAAACTACAATGAG. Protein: CASSRDTNYNE. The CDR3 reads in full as CASSRDTNYNEQFF.

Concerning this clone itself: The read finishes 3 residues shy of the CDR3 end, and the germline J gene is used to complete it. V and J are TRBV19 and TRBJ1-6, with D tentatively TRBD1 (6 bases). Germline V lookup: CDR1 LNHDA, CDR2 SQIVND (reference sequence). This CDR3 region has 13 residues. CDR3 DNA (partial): TGTGTTAAAAAGGGACACAATAATTCACCC. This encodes CVKKGHNNSP. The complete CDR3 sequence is CVKKGHNNSPLHF. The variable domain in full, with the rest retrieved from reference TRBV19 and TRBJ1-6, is DGGITQSPKYLFRKEGQNVTLSCEQNLNHDAMYWYRQDPGQGLRLIYYSQIVNDFQKGDIAEGYSVSREKKESFPLTVTSAQKNPTAFYLCVKKGHNNSPLHFGNGTRLTVT.

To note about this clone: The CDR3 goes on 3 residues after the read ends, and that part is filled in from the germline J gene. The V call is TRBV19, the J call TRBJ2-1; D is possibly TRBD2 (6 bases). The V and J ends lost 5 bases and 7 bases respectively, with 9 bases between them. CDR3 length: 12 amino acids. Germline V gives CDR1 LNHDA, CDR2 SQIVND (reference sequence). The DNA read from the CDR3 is TGTGCCAGTAGTGGACGGGGGAATGAG. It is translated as CASSGRGNE. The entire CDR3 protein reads CASSGRGNEQFF.

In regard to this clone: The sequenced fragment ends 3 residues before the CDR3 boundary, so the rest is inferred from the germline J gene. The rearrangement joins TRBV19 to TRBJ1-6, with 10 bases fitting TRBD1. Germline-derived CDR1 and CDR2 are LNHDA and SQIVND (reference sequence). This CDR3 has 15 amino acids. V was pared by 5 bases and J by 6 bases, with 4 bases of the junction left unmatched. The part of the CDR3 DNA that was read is TGTGCCAGTAGTCGGACAGGGGGTGGTAATTCACCC. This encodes CASSRTGGGNSP. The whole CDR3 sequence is CASSRTGGGNSPLHF.

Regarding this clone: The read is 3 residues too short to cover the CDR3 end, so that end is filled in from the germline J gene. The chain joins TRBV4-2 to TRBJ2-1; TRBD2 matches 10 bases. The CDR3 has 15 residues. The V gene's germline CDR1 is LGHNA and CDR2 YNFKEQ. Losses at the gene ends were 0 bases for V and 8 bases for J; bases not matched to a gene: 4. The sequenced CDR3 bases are TGTGCCAGCAGCCAAGAATCACTAGCGGGGCATGAG. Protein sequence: CASSQESLAGHE. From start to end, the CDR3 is CASSQESLAGHEQFF.

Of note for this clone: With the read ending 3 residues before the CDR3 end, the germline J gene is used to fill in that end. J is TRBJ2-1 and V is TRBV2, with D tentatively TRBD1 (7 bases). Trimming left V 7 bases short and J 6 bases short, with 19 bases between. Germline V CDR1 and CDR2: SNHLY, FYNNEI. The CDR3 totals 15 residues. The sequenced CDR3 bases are TGTGCCAGCAACGTCAGGGGGGAACCACGCAATGAG. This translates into CASNVRGEPRNE. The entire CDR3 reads CASNVRGEPRNEQFF.

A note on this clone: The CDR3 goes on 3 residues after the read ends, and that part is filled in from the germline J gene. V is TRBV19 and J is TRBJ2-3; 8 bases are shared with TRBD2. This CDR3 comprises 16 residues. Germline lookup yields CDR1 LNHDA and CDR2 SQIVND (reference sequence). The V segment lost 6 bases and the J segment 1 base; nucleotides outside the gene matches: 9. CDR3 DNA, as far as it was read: TGTGCCAGTAGGGATAGCGGGACCTTCGGCACAGATACG. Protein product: CASRDSGTFGTDT. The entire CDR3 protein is CASRDSGTFGTDTQYF.

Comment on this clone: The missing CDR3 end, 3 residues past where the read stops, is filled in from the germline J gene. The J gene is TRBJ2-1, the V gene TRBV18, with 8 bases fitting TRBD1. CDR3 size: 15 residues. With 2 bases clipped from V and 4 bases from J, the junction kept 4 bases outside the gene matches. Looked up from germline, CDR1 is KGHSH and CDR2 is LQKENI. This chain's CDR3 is CASSPATGGYNEQFF. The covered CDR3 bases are TGTGCCAGCTCACCAGCAACAGGGGGGTACAATGAG.

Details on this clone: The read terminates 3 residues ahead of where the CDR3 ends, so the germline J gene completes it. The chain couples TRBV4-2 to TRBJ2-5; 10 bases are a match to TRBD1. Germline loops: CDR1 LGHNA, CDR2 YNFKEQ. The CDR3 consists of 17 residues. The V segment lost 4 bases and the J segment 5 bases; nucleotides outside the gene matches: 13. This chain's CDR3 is CASSPWTGGNQGETQYF. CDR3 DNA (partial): TGTGCCAGCAGCCCTTGGACAGGGGGAAATCAGGGGGAGACC.

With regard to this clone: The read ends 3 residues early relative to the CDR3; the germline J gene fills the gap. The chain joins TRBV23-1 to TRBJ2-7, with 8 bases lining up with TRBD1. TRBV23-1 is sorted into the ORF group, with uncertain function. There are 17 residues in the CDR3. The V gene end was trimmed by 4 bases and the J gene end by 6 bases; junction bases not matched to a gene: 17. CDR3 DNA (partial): TGCGCCAGCAGTCCCCAGGCTCTGGACAGGGTCTCTTCCGAG. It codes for CASSPQALDRVSSE. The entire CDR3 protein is CASSPQALDRVSSEQYF.

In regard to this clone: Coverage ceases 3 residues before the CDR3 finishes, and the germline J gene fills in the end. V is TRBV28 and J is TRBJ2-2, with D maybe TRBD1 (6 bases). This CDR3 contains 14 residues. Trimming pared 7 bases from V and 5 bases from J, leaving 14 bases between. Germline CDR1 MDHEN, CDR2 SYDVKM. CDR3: CASIGQYVTGELFF. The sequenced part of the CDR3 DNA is TGTGCCAGCATCGGACAGTATGTAACCGGGGAG. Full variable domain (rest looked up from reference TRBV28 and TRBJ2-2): DVKVTQSSRYLVKRTGEKVFLECVQDMDHENMFWYRQDPGLGLRLIYFSYDVKMKEKGDIPEGYSVSREKKERFSLILESASTNQTSMYLCASIGQYVTGELFFGEGSRLTVL.

The part of the CDR3 DNA that was read is TGTGCCAGCAGCTTAGTCCGACAAGATACG. Residues: CASSLVRQDT. In full, the CDR3 reads CASSLVRQDTQYF. This chain uses TRBV7-6 with TRBJ2-3; D is unclear. The observed sequence ends 3 residues before the CDR3 terminus, with the missing tail filled in from the germline J gene. Germline assignment: CDR1 SGHVS and CDR2 FNYEAQ. There are 13 residues in the CDR3. The germline V and J ends were trimmed by 1 base and 5 bases, with 7 bases remaining between them.

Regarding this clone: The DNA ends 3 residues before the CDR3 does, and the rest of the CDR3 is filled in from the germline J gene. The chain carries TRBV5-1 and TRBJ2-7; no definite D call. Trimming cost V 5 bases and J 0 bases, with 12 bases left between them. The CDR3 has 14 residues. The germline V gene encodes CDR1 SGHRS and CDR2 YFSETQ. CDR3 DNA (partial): TGCGCCAGCAGACACCTGTCAAGCTCCTACGAG. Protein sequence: CASRHLSSSYE. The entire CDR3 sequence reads CASRHLSSSYEQYF.

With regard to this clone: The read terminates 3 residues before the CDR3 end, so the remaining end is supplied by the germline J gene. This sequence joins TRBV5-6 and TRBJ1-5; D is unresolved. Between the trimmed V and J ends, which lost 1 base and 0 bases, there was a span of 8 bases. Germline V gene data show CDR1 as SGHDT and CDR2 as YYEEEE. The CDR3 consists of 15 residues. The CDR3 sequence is CASSLTGNSNQPQHF. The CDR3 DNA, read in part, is TGTGCCAGCAGCTTGACGGGGAATAGCAATCAGCCC.

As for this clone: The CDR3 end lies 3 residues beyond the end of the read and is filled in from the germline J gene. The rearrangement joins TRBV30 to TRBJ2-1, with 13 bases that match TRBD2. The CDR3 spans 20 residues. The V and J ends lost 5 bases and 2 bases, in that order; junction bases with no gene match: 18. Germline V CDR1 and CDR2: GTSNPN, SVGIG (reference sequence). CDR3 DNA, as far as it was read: TGTGCCTGGGTCCTTTCCGAACTAGCGGGAGGGCAAGGGGCCTACAATGAG. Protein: CAWVLSELAGGQGAYNE. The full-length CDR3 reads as CAWVLSELAGGQGAYNEQFF.

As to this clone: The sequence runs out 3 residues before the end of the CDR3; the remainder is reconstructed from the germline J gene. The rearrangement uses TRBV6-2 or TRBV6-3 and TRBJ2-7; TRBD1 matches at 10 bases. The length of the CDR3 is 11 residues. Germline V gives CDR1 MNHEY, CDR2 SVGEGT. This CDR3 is CIWDRGYEQYF. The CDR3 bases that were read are TGTATATGGGACAGGGGATACGAG.

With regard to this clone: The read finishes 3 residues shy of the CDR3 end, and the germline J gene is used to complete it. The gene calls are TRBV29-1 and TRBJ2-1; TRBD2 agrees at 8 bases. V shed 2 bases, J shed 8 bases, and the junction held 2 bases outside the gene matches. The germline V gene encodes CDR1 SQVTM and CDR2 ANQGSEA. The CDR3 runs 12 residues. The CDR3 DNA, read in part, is TGCAGCGTTGAACGTAGCGGGGATGAG. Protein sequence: CSVERSGDE. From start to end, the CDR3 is CSVERSGDEQFF.

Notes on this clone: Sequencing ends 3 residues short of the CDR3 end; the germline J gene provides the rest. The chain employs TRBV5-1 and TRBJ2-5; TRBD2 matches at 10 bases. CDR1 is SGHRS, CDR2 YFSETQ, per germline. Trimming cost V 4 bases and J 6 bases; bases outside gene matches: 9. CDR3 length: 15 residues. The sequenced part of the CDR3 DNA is TGCGCCAGCAGCCCGCGCCTAGCGGGAGCCCAGACC. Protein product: CASSPRLAGAQT. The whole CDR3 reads CASSPRLAGAQTQYF.

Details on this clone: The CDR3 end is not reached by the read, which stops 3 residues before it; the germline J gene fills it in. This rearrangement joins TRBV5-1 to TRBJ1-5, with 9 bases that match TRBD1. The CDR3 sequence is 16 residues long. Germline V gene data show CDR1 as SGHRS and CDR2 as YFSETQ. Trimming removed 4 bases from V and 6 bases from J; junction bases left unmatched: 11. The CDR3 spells CASSPGGDRASQPQHF. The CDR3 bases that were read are TGCGCCAGCAGCCCCGGCGGGGACAGGGCGAGTCAGCCC.

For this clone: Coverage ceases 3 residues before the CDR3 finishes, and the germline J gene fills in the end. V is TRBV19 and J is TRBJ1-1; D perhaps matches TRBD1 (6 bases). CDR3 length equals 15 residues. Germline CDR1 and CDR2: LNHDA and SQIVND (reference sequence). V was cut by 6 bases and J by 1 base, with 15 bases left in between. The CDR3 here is CASSTGQSTNTEAFF. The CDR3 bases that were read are TGTGCCAGTAGCACAGGACAGTCTACGAACACTGAA.

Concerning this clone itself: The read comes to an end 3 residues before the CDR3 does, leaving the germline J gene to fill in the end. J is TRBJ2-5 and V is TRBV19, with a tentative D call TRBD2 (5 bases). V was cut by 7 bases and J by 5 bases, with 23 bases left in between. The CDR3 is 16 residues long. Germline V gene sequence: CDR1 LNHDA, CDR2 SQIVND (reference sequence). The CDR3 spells CASKRVPTNDFETQYF. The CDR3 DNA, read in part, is TGTGCCAGTAAGAGGGTACCCACGAACGATTTTGAGACC.

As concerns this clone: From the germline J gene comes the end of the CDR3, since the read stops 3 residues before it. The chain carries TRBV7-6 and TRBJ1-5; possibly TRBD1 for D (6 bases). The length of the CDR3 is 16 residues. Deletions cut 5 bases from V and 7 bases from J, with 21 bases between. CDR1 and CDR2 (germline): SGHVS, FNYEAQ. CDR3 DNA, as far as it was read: TGTGCCAGCAGCCTATCCCCAACAGGTCAGGGGCAGCCC. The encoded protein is CASSLSPTGQGQP. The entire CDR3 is CASSLSPTGQGQPQHF.

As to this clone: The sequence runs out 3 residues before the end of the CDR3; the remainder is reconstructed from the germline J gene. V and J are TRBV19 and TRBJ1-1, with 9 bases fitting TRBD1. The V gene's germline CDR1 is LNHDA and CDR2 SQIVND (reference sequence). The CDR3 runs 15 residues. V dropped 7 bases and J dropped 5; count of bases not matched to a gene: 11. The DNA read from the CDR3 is TGTGCCAGTACCAGGACAGGGGTTTTAAGTACTGAA. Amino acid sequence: CASTRTGVLSTE. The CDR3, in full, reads CASTRTGVLSTEAFF.

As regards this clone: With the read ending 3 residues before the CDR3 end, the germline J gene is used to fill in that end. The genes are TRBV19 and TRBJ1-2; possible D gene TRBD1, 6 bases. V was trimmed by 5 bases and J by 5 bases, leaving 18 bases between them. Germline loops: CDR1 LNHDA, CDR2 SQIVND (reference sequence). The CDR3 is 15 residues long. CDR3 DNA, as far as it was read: TGTGCCAGTAGTCCCCGGGACACCCGAGGATATGGC. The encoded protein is CASSPRDTRGYG. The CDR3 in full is CASSPRDTRGYGYTF.

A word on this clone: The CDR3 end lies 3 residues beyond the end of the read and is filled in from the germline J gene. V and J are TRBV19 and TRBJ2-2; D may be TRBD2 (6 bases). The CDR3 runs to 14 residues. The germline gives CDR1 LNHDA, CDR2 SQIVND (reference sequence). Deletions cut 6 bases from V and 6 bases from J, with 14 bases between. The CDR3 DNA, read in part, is TGTGCCAGTAGCCTGGGACTCCGGTCCGGGGAG. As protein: CASSLGLRSGE. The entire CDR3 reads CASSLGLRSGELFF.

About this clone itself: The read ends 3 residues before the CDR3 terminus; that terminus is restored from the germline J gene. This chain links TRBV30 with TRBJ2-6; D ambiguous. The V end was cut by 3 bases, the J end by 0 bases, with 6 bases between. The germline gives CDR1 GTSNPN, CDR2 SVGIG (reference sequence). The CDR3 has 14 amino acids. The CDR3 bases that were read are TGTGCCTGGAGCACAAACTCTGGGGCCAACGTC. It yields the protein CAWSTNSGANV. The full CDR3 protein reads CAWSTNSGANVLTF.

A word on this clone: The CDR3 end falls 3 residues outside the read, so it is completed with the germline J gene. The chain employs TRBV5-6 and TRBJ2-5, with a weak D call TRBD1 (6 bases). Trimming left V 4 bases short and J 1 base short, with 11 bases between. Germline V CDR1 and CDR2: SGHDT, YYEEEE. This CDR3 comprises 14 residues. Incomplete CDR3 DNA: TGTGCCAGCAGCCTGGGGGCCATCCAAGAGACC. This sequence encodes CASSLGAIQET. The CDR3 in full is CASSLGAIQETQYF.

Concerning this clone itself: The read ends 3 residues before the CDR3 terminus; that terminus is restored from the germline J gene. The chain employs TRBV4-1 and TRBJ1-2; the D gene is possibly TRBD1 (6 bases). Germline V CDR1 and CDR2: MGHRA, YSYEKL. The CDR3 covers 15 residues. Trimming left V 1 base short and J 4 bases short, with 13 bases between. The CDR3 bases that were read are TGCGCCAGCAGCCAAGGACAGGATTTTGGCTATGGC. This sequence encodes CASSQGQDFGYG. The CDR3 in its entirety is CASSQGQDFGYGYTF.

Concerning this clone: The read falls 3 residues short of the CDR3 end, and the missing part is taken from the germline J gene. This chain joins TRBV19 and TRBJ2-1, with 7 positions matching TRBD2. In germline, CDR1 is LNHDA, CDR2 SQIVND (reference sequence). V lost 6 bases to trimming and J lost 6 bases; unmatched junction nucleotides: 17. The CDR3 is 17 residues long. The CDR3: CASRDPSSAGSRNEQFF. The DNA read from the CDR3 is TGTGCCAGTAGGGACCCTTCGTCAGCGGGGAGTCGCAATGAG.

The CDR3 region is CASSISGKGTGGAGVDAEAFF. CDR3 DNA (partial): TGTGCCAGTAGTATATCAGGGAAGGGGACAGGGGGCGCAGGGGTGGATGCTGAA. The chain recombines TRBV19 with TRBJ1-1, with TRBD1 matching 12 bases. The read ends 3 residues early relative to the CDR3; the germline J gene fills the gap. The CDR3 is made up of 21 amino acids. The trim removed 2 bases at V and 6 bases at J, leaving 22 bases unmatched. Germline V lookup: CDR1 LNHDA, CDR2 SQIVND (reference sequence). The complete variable domain, with remaining parts taken from reference TRBV19 and TRBJ1-1, reads DGGITQSPKYLFRKEGQNVTLSCEQNLNHDAMYWYRQDPGQGLRLIYYSQIVNDFQKGDIAEGYSVSREKKESFPLTVTSAQKNPTAFYLCASSISGKGTGGAGVDAEAFFGQGTRLTVV.

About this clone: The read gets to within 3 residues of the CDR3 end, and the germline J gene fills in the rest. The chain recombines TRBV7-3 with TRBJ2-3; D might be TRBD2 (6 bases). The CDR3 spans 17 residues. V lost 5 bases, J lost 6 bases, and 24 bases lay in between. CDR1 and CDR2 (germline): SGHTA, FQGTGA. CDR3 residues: CASSKRPRDSPQDTQYF. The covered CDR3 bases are TGTGCCAGCAGCAAAAGGCCGCGGGACTCACCCCAGGATACG. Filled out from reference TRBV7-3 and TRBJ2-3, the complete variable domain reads GAGVSQTPSNKVTEKGKYVELRCDPISGHTALYWYRQSLGQGPEFLIYFQGTGAADDSGLPNDRFFAVRPEGSVSTLKIQRTERGDSAVYLCASSKRPRDSPQDTQYFGPGTRLTVL.